Listed below are T cell receptor beta chains from one sample, sequenced in a study of shared clonotypes between healthy human individuals. Some clones are missing from TCRdb's copy, which holds only in-frame ones; the method was immunoSEQ multiplex PCR. Among around 2,100,000 clones, about 95% were seen once, and the ten largest hold roughly 1.2%. Source material: naive CD8+ T cells sorted from blood. The receptors were sampled from a man younger than 30 in good health. Both conserved end residues are part of each CDR3. D genes are given only for firm matches. Size tells how often a clone was seen (once, few, many) or the class of an expanded clone, and some rows leave it out.

J gene | D gene | V gene | clone size | CDR3 DNA | CDR3 protein
TRBJ2-1 | NA | TRBV10-3 | NA | TGTGCCATCTCGCGGGATGAAGATGAGCAGTTCTTC | CAISRDEDEQFF
TRBJ1-1 | NA | TRBV25-1 | NA | TGTGCCAGCAGTGCATTCTCCGACACTGAAGCTTTCTTT | CASSAFSDTEAFF
TRBJ2-3 | NA | TRBV15 | NA | TGTGTCGCGCGTTGGGGCGAAACAGATACGCAGTATTTT | CVARWGETDTQYF
TRBJ2-7 | TRBD2 | TRBV11-2 | NA | TGTGCCAGCAGCTTCAGTCCTAGCGGGATCTCCTACGAGCAGTACTTC | CASSFSPSGISYEQYF
TRBJ2-3 | TRBD2 | TRBV5-6 | once | TGTGCCAGCAGCTTGGGCGGGGGGGCCAGAGATACGCAGTATTTT | CASSLGGGARDTQYF
TRBJ2-7 | NA | TRBV6-1 | NA | TGTGCCAGCAGTGAAGGTGGGGGACCCTACGAGCAGTACTTC | CASSEGGGPYEQYF
TRBJ2-7 | NA | TRBV4-2 | NA | TGTGCCAGCAGCCATGGGGAGGCCTACGAGCAGTACTTC | CASSHGEAYEQYF
TRBJ1-6 | NA | TRBV27 | NA | TGTGCCAGCAGTTTAAGGGAGGCGAATTCACCCCTCCACTTT | CASSLREANSPLHF
TRBJ2-7 | TRBD2 | TRBV2 | NA | TGTGCCAGCAAGGTGGGGGGGGAGGAATACGAGCAGTACTTC | CASKVGGEEYEQYF
TRBJ1-2 | TRBD1 | TRBV6-5 | NA | TGTGCCAGCAGTAACAGGGGTGGGGATGGCTACACCTTC | CASSNRGGDGYTF
TRBJ1-4 | NA | TRBV5-5 | NA | TGTGCCAGCAGCCCCGAGACAGGTCTTAACGAAAAACTGTTTTTT | CASSPETGLNEKLFF
TRBJ2-5 | TRBD2 | TRBV19 | NA | TGTGCCAGTAGTGGGACTAGCGGCCCTTTACAGACCCAGTACTTC | CASSGTSGPLQTQYF
TRBJ2-1 | NA | TRBV9 | NA | TGTGCCAGCAGCGTCTCGGCCTTGGTCAGGGAAAGAACTGAGCAGTTCTTC | CASSVSALVRERTEQFF
TRBJ2-5 | NA | TRBV7-9 | NA | TGTGCCAGCAGCGGTCTCAGCGCGATGAAACTCCAAGAGACCCAGTACTTC | CASSGLSAMKLQETQYF
TRBJ2-3 | NA | TRBV6-1 | NA | TGTGCCAGCACCGACCGGCTAGCAGCCACAGATACGCAGTATTTT | CASTDRLAATDTQYF
TRBJ2-5 | NA | TRBV5-6 | NA | TGTGCCAGCAGCTTCGCCTCCCAAGAGACCCAGTACTTC | CASSFASQETQYF
TRBJ1-5 | TRBD1 | TRBV28 | NA | TGTGCCAGCAGCTACGGACAGGGTAATCAGCCCCAGCATTTT | CASSYGQGNQPQHF
TRBJ2-4 | NA | TRBV12-5 | NA | TGTGCTAGTGGCCCCCCTGTCCGGGACAACAAAAACATTCAGTACTTC | CASGPPVRDNKNIQYF
TRBJ1-2 | NA | TRBV5-1 | NA | TGCGCCAGCAGCGGGGACTGGGCCAGTACGTCTGGCTACACCTTC | CASSGDWASTSGYTF
TRBJ2-1 | TRBD2 | TRBV30 | NA | TGTGCCTGGAGCCAGCGGGAGGGTTGGGATGAGCAGTTCTTC | CAWSQREGWDEQFF
TRBJ2-3 | NA | TRBV9 | NA | TGTGCCAGCAGCGTAGATCTGGGGGACTCAGATACGCAGTATTTT | CASSVDLGDSDTQYF
TRBJ2-3 | TRBD2 | TRBV7-2 | NA | TGTGCCAGCAGCTTTCTAGCGGGACCCCCCAGGGAACCAGATACGCAGTATTTT | CASSFLAGPPREPDTQYF
TRBJ2-4 | NA | TRBV6-1 | NA | TGTGCCAGCAGTTCAGTGGGGGGATATCAGTACTTC | CASSSVGGYQYF
TRBJ1-1 | NA | TRBV14 | NA | TGTGCCAGCAGCCGATTCCAGGACACTGAAGCTTTCTTT | CASSRFQDTEAFF
TRBJ2-7 | NA | TRBV5-6 | NA | TGTGCCAGCAGCTTGGCTTACGGGACGGGCTCCTACGAGCAGTACTTC | CASSLAYGTGSYEQYF
TRBJ2-7 | NA | TRBV5-8 | NA | TGTGCCAGCAGCTTTGGGGGCGATATTTCGGGGGGTCCCGGCTACGAGCAGTACTTC | CASSFGGDISGGPGYEQYF
TRBJ2-7 | NA | TRBV7-8 | NA | TGTGCCAGCAGCATTTCGGTGGTCTACGAGCAGTACTTC | CASSISVVYEQYF
TRBJ1-2 | NA | TRBV9 | NA | TGTGCCAGCAGCGTAGGGTCAGGGTTCCGTGGCTACACCTTC | CASSVGSGFRGYTF
TRBJ2-3 | NA | TRBV7-9 | NA | TGTGCCAGCAGCTTACTCACCACAGATACGCAGTATTTT | CASSLLTTDTQYF
TRBJ1-5 | NA | TRBV19 | NA | TGTGCCAGTAGTATTGGGGCGCAGCCCCAGCATTTT | CASSIGAQPQHF
TRBJ2-7 | NA | TRBV27 | NA | TGTGCCAGCAGTTCAAGATCTAAGGAGCAGTACTTC | CASSSRSKEQYF
TRBJ2-1 | NA | TRBV2 | NA | TGTGCCAGCAGGGACCTCCCCACTAGTGGTGAGCAGTTCTTC | CASRDLPTSGEQFF
TRBJ1-2 | NA | TRBV13 | NA | TGTGCCACGAAAACAGGAGCTAACTATGGCTACACCTTC | CATKTGANYGYTF
TRBJ2-7 | NA | TRBV4-3 | NA | TGCGCCAGCAGTAGCACGACTACCGCCTACGAGCAGTACTTC | CASSSTTTAYEQYF
TRBJ2-7 | TRBD2 | TRBV5-6 | NA | TGTGCCAGCAGCTGGACTAGCTCCTACGAGCAGTACTTC | CASSWTSSYEQYF
TRBJ2-3 | NA | TRBV27 | NA | TGTGCCAGCAGCTTTATAAGCGGGGCAGGGGGCTGGGATACGCAGTATTTT | CASSFISGAGGWDTQYF
TRBJ2-7 | TRBD2 | TRBV2 | NA | TGTGCCAGCAGTGAAGGGACTAGCGGGAGCGAGCAGTACTTC | CASSEGTSGSEQYF
TRBJ2-3 | NA | TRBV7-8 | NA | TGTGCCAGCAGCAAAGTAATAGAAACTAGCACAGATACGCAGTATTTT | CASSKVIETSTDTQYF
TRBJ2-7 | TRBD1 | TRBV6-6 | NA | TGTGCCAGCAGTTACTCGTGGGACAGTGGAACAGACGAGCAGTACTTC | CASSYSWDSGTDEQYF
TRBJ2-7 | TRBD1 | TRBV7-9 | NA | TGTGCCAGCAGCAGCGGGACAGGGGGCCCCTACGAGCAGTACTTC | CASSSGTGGPYEQYF
TRBJ2-7 | TRBD2 | TRBV7-9 | once | TGTGCCAGCAGTCTATACTCGGGCGTGCTAGCGGGGAGCTCCTACGAGCAGTACTTC | CASSLYSGVLAGSSYEQYF
TRBJ2-1 | NA | TRBV7-9 | NA | TGTGCCAGCAGCCTGACCATAGACTGGGGCAATGAGCAGTTCTTC | CASSLTIDWGNEQFF
TRBJ2-5 | NA | TRBV2 | NA | TGTGCCAGCAGGGAGACCCAGTACTTC | CASRETQYF
TRBJ2-7 | TRBD1 | TRBV6-1 | NA | TGTGCCAGCAGTGACGTTTTCGGGACAGGGCCCCACGAGCAGTACTTC | CASSDVFGTGPHEQYF
TRBJ2-5 | TRBD2 | TRBV5-4 | once | TGTGCCAGCAGCTTCAGGGAGGGAGAGACCCAGTACTTC | CASSFREGETQYF
TRBJ2-7 | NA | TRBV7-6 | once | TGTGCCAGCAGCTTCGCGGGGTCTCCCTCCGAGCAGTACTTC | CASSFAGSPSEQYF
TRBJ2-5 | NA | TRBV1 | NA | TGCACCAGCAGCCAATCTAACTTTAGCGGGGGGATAGGAAGAGAGACCCAGTACTTC | CTSSQSNFSGGIGRETQYF
TRBJ1-2 | NA | TRBV29-1 | once | TGCAGCGTTGCTGGGGGGACGTCCTATGGCTACACCTTC | CSVAGGTSYGYTF
TRBJ2-2 | TRBD2 | TRBV27 | NA | TGTGCCAGCAGTTTAGTGGCTAGCGGGGGTGGGGAGCTGTTTTTT | CASSLVASGGGELFF
TRBJ1-6 | TRBD1 | TRBV19 | NA | TGTGCCAGTAGTATTGGAGGAGGGGGCACTTCACCCCTCCACTTT | CASSIGGGGTSPLHF